The source of this TCR beta chain is a study of T-cell reconstitution after alpha-beta-depleted transplantation in children. General study points: There were reportedly several hundred expanded graft clones from which alpha-beta T cells came about two months after transplant. Among T cells one year after transplant, newly produced cells accounted for most counts and diversity. There were some patients whose high TCRbeta diversity at day 60 came from surviving recipient T cells and thymic progenitors.

This CDR3 has 12 residues. Germline V gene lookup returns CDR1 LNHNV and CDR2 YYDKDF (reference sequence). Losses at the gene ends were 3 bases for V and 10 bases for J; bases not matched to a gene: 3. This clonotype has only a few counts. The target antigen is unknown. Library preparation (for TCRbeta) was performed with unique molecular identifiers. From the PCR reads, TCRdb called clonotypes with MiXCR, one entry per CDR3 protein. Of fewer than 550,000 distinct CDR3 sequences listed, roughly 10% are singletons. The chain carries TRBV15 and TRBJ2-1, with TRBD2 identical over 7 bases. Source: PBMCs, mostly from graft donor cells, taken 180 days after TCRalphabeta/CD19-depleted stem cell transplant. This clonotype originated in a female patient aged 2-15 years who had a stem cell transplant for aplastic anemia, so the T cells may come from the graft donor. CDR3 nucleotides: TGTGCCACCAGCAGCCGGGACTACGAGCAGTTCTTC. This encodes CATSSRDYEQFF.